These 8 T cell receptor beta chains share one sample of origin, sequenced in a study of T-cell reconstitution after alpha-beta-depleted transplantation in children. For TCRbeta, the library was prepared with unique molecular identifiers. TCRdb itself ran the PCR reads through MiXCR, one entry per CDR3 protein. Of about 980,000 distinct CDR3 sequences in the sample, around 30% were seen once. The material was PBMCs, mostly from graft donor cells, obtained 360 days after TCRalphabeta/CD19-depleted stem cell transplant. The receptor source for this set is a boy under three years old who had a stem cell transplant for SCID, so the T cells may come from the graft donor.

This clonotype was counted a few times. The chain carries TRBV7-6 and TRBJ2-1; 9 bases are a match to TRBD1. Germline-derived CDR1 and CDR2 are SGHVS and FNYEAQ. Unmatched junction bases numbered 8, after V lost 3 bases and J lost 8 bases. The CDR3 is made up of 15 amino acids. The CDR3 DNA is TGTGCCAGCAGCTTGAACGGACAGGGGCACGATGAGCAGTTCTTC. Amino acid sequence: CASSLNGQGHDEQFF.

The chain combines TRBV7-9 with TRBJ1-1, with 9 bases identical to TRBD1. After removal of 6 bases from V and 7 bases from J, the junction contained 12 bases not matched to a gene. CDR3 length equals 15 residues. Germline-derived CDR1 and CDR2 are SEHNR and FQNEAQ (reference sequence). CDR3 protein: CASRAQGARGVEAFF. In DNA form, the CDR3 reads TGTGCCAGCAGAGCACAGGGGGCAAGAGGGGTTGAAGCTTTCTTT.

This clonotype was seen more than once but under ten times. The genes are TRBV28 and TRBJ2-7; TRBD1 is a possible D gene (5 bases). Per the germline V gene, CDR1 is MDHEN and CDR2 is SYDVKM. Between the trimmed V and J ends, which lost 6 bases and 3 bases, there was a span of 21 bases. This CDR3 spans 16 amino acids. In nucleotides, the CDR3 is TGTGCCAGCAGAGTCCAGGGTTTACCTTTCTTCTACGAGCAGTACTTC. This encodes CASRVQGLPFFYEQYF.

This clonotype came up a few times. The chain employs TRBV6-5 and TRBJ2-7, with TRBD2 matching 14 bases. CDR3 size: 15 residues. Germline V gives CDR1 MNHEY, CDR2 SVGAGI. With 5 bases clipped from V and 4 bases from J, the junction kept 4 bases outside the gene matches. The CDR3 DNA is TGTGCCAGCAGTACGGGACTAGCGGGGGCGTACGAGCAGTACTTC. Translated, it gives CASSTGLAGAYEQYF.

The chain combines TRBV7-8 with TRBJ2-7, with D possibly called TRBD1 or TRBD2 (5 bases each). CDR3 length equals 14 residues. V was shortened by 1 base and J by 5 bases, with 12 bases between the two germline ends. Germline V CDR1 and CDR2: SGHVS, FQNEAQ. The CDR3 loop reads CASSLEEGRNEQYF. In DNA form, the CDR3 reads TGTGCCAGCAGCTTAGAAGAGGGGCGGAACGAGCAGTACTTC. The full variable domain, completed using reference TRBV7-8 and TRBJ2-7, is GAGVSQSPRYKVAKRGQDVALRCDPISGHVSLFWYQQALGQGPEFLTYFQNEAQLDKSGLPSDRFFAERPEGSVSTLKIQRTQQEDSAVYLCASSLEEGRNEQYFGPGTRLTVT.

This clonotype has only a few counts. The V and J genes are TRBV29-1 and TRBJ2-7, with TRBD2 as a possible D gene (6 bases). Germline V CDR1 and CDR2: SQVTM, ANQGSEA. CDR3 length: 16 residues. Trimming pared 5 bases from V and 5 bases from J, leaving 25 bases between. CDR3 amino acids: CSVNGLNGDLGDEQYF. CDR3 bases: TGCAGCGTTAATGGCCTGAACGGGGACTTGGGGGACGAGCAGTACTTC.

The V and J genes are TRBV20-1 and TRBJ1-1; D is undetermined. The CDR3 is made up of 12 amino acids. Trimming cost V 3 bases and J 2 bases, with 7 bases left between them. Looked up from germline, CDR1 is DFQATT and CDR2 is SNEGSKA (reference sequence). CDR3 nucleotide sequence: TGCAGTGCTAGGGGCAGTAACACTGAAGCTTTCTTT. Its translation is CSARGSNTEAFF.

The rearrangement links TRBV5-1 to TRBJ2-1; possible D gene TRBD2, 6 bases. Germline assignment: CDR1 SGHRS and CDR2 YFSETQ. The CDR3 has 12 residues. The V end was cut by 3 bases, the J end by 8 bases, with 9 bases between. This CDR3 reads CASSWDLDEQFF. The CDR3 DNA follows: TGCGCCAGCAGCTGGGACTTAGATGAGCAGTTCTTC. Supplemented by reference TRBV5-1 and TRBJ2-1, the full variable domain reads KAGVTQTPRYLIKTRGQQVTLSCSPISGHRSVSWYQQTPGQGLQFLFEYFSETQRNKGNFPGRFSGRQFSNSRSEMNVSTLELGDSALYLCASSWDLDEQFFGPGTRLTVL.